By its share, the clone carrying this T cell receptor (beta chain) is medium-sized. Germline lookup yields CDR1 SQVTM and CDR2 ANQGSEA. CDR3 size: 13 residues. V gave up 4 bases and J gave up 5 bases, with 11 bases separating them. MiXCR, applied by TCRdb to the PCR reads, yields one record per CDR3 protein. Here the sample spans approximately 90,000 distinct CDR3 sequences, 45% to 55% being singletons. The source of the sample is a study of CDR3 diversity in severe acne. This chain links TRBV29-1 with TRBJ2-2, with TRBD1 as a possible D gene (6 bases). The material sequenced was blood. This clonotype was obtained from a male donor in good health, serving as a control. CDR3 DNA sequence: TGCAGCGTTGTGGGTCAGGGGACCGGGGAGCTGTTTTTT. Translation: CSVVGQGTGELFF.